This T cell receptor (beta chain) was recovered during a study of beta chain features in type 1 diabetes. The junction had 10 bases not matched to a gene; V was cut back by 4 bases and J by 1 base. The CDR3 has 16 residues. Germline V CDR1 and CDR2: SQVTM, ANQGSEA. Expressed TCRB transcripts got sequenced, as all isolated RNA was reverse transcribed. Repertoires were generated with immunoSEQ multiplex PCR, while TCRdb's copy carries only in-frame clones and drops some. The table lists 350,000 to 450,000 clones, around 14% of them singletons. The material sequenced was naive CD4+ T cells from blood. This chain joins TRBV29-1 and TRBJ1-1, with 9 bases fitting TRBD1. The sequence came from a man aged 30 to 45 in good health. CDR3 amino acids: CSVGDRVIESNTEAFF. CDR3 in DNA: TGCAGCGTTGGGGACAGGGTAATAGAGTCGAACACTGAAGCTTTCTTT.